This record concerns one T cell receptor (beta chain) sequence. The record originates from a study of blood T cell repertoires in COVID-19. The data were produced by immunoSEQ multiplex PCR, yet TCRdb's version contains in-frame clones alone and is incomplete. The data hold about 53,000 clones, with around 86% observed a single time. The CDR3 spans 15 residues. Germline CDR1 SGHTA, CDR2 FQGNSA. With 5 bases clipped from V and 7 bases from J, the junction kept 10 bases outside the gene matches. The origin of this receptor is a woman at least 80 years old with COVID-19, enrolled during active disease. The sequencing input was peripheral blood. This rearrangement joins TRBV7-2 to TRBJ2-3; 9 nucleotides match TRBD2. The CDR3 protein is CASSLGLASGNTQYF. DNA for the CDR3: TGTGCCAGCAGCCTTGGACTAGCGTCCGGAAATACGCAGTATTTT.